The 10 T cell receptor beta chains presented below share a single source sample, sequenced in a study of Ad26.COV2.S vaccination and SARS-CoV-2 variants. Treatment meaning: some 20 received Ad26.COV2.S at low or high dose, single or two shots; 5 received placebo; per-sample allocation not given. On day 63 after the first injection, vaccine and placebo recipients gave samples. Assay: immunoSEQ multiplex PCR; the TCRdb copy retains only in-frame clones and omits some. The table shows under 600,000 clones, with 80% to 90% occurring only once. The source material was peripheral blood, sampled in a trial of Ad26.COV2.S vaccine versus placebo. These receptors were taken from a person aged 18 to 59 who received the Ad26.COV2.S COVID-19 vaccine or a placebo.

The count of this clone is one. CDR3 loop: CASSLRGYEQYF. The CDR3 DNA is TGTGCCAGCAGTTTGAGGGGTTACGAGCAGTACTTC. The V and J genes are TRBV28 and TRBJ2-7, with D possibly called TRBD1 or TRBD2 (5 bases each). The V end was cut by 3 bases, the J end by 4 bases, with 7 bases between. This CDR3 contains 12 residues. CDR1 and CDR2 from the germline V gene are MDHEN and SYDVKM.

This chain joins TRBV7-2 and TRBJ2-3; D possibly corresponds to TRBD1 (5 bases). This CDR3 contains 14 residues. The germline V gene has CDR1 SGHTA and CDR2 FQGNSA. The ends were cut back, 1 base at V and 5 bases at J, with 10 bases in the middle. This chain's CDR3 is CASSLVQGVDTQYF. The DNA for the CDR3 is TGTGCCAGCAGCTTAGTGCAGGGTGTAGATACGCAGTATTTT. Using reference TRBV7-2 and TRBJ2-3 for the parts outside the CDR3, the full variable domain is GAGVSQSPSNKVTEKGKDVELRCDPISGHTALYWYRQSLGQGLEFLIYFQGNSAPDKSGLPSDRFSAERTGGSVSTLTIQRTQQEDSAVYLCASSLVQGVDTQYFGPGTRLTVL.

The chain employs TRBV5-1 and TRBJ2-7, with TRBD2 matching over 10 bases. Germline V gene sequence: CDR1 SGHRS, CDR2 YFSETQ. The CDR3 is 15 amino acids. Germline trimming cut 4 bases from V and 6 bases from J; bases unmatched to any gene: 10. The CDR3 loop is CASSESSGSFAEQYF. The CDR3 DNA is TGCGCCAGCAGCGAGTCTAGCGGGAGTTTCGCCGAGCAGTACTTC. The full variable domain, completed using reference TRBV5-1 and TRBJ2-7, is KAGVTQTPRYLIKTRGQQVTLSCSPISGHRSVSWYQQTPGQGLQFLFEYFSETQRNKGNFPGRFSGRQFSNSRSEMNVSTLELGDSALYLCASSESSGSFAEQYFGPGTRLTVT.

This rearrangement joins TRBV7-9 to TRBJ1-1, with D hard to call. Germline assignment: CDR1 SEHNR and CDR2 FQNEAQ (reference sequence). With 1 base removed from V and 6 bases from J, the gap between germline ends came to 9 bases. This CDR3 has 13 residues. The CDR3 sequence: CASSLGRGSEAFF. The DNA of the CDR3 is TGTGCCAGCAGCTTAGGGCGGGGTTCTGAAGCTTTCTTT. The variable domain in full, with the rest retrieved from reference TRBV7-9 and TRBJ1-1, is DTGVSQNPRHKITKRGQNVTFRCDPISEHNRLYWYRQTLGQGPEFLTYFQNEAQLEKSRLLSDRFSAERPKGSFSTLEIQRTEQGDSAMYLCASSLGRGSEAFFGQGTRLTVV.

In this sample, this clone turned up once. The CDR3 sequence is CASSSSSSSGNTIYF. The DNA of the CDR3 is TGTGCCAGCAGTTCGTCCTCCTCCTCTGGAAACACCATATATTTT. The chain carries TRBV28 and TRBJ1-3; D unresolved. Germline lookup yields CDR1 MDHEN and CDR2 SYDVKM. Trimming stripped 4 bases from V and 0 bases from J, with 10 bases between. This CDR3 spans 15 amino acids.

This chain connects TRBV29-1 to TRBJ2-2; 10 bases map to TRBD1. CDR3 length: 15 residues. The junction had 9 bases not matched to a gene; V was cut back by 6 bases and J by 5 bases. Germline-derived CDR1 and CDR2 are SQVTM and ANQGSEA. As DNA, the CDR3 is TGCAGCGTCGTCGGGGACAGGGGTGGTACCGGGGAGCTGTTTTTT. Amino acid sequence: CSVVGDRGGTGELFF.

Notes on this clone: Other DNA sequences from this sample encode an identical CDR3 as well. This chain links TRBV9 with TRBJ2-5, with a tentative D call TRBD2 (6 bases). Germline V gives CDR1 SGDLS, CDR2 YYNGEE. The CDR3 is 14 amino acids. V lost 0 bases and J lost 4, with 10 bases in between. DNA of the CDR3: TGTGCCAGCAGCGTAGGTGGGGGGAGAGAGACCCAGTACTTC. Translated, it gives CASSVGGGRETQYF.

The CDR3 bases are TGTGCCAGCAGCGGGGACTTAATAAGGTCGGAAGGCTACACCTTC. Translating gives CASSGDLIRSEGYTF. The chain joins TRBV5-4 to TRBJ1-2; a weak D match, TRBD1 (5 bases). CDR1 and CDR2 (germline): SGHNT, YYREEE (reference sequence). The ends were cut back, 4 bases at V and 8 bases at J, with 21 bases in the middle. This CDR3 is built from 15 residues.

The chain recombines TRBV5-6 with TRBJ2-4, with D unresolved. The CDR3 has 14 amino acids. Germline V CDR1 and CDR2: SGHDT, YYEEEE. Trimming pared 4 bases from V and 3 bases from J, leaving 11 bases between. The CDR3 region is CASSLFEYKNIQYF. The CDR3 DNA reads as TGTGCCAGCAGCCTTTTCGAATACAAAAACATTCAGTACTTC.

Only a few counts were recorded for this clone. This chain links TRBV18 with TRBJ2-3; 7 bases match TRBD2. V lost 6 bases to trimming and J lost 6 bases; unmatched junction nucleotides: 6. Germline CDR1 reads KGHSH; CDR2 reads LQKENI. This CDR3 region has 13 residues. Here the CDR3 DNA reads TGTGCCAGCTCCCTATTGGGGGGGGATACGCAGTATTTT. It is translated as CASSLLGGDTQYF.